The rows below give T cell receptor beta chains drawn from one sample of a study of OX40 agonist ivuxolimab in advanced cancers. The protocol was immunoSEQ multiplex PCR, while the TCRdb copy is restricted to in-frame clones and leaves out a portion. The sample comprises 27,000 or so clones, about four fifths of which are singletons, and around 12% rests with the top ten. The sample consisted of CD4+ or CD8+ T cells sorted from blood, taken in a trial of the OX40 agonist ivuxolimab. These receptors were taken from an adult with an advanced solid tumor such as melanoma, head and neck, liver or kidney cancer. CDR3s include the opening cysteine and the closing phenylalanine or tryptophan. D genes are given only for firm matches. Size is omitted from some rows. Given values are once, few, many or a class for expanded clones.

j_call v_call clone_size d_call cdr3_aa cdr3_nt
TRBJ2-7 TRBV6-1 . . CASSEGEAGAYEQYF TGTGCCAGCAGTGAAGGCGAGGCAGGGGCATACGAGCAGTACTTC
TRBJ1-1 TRBV27 . . CASSFGSGTEAFF TGTGCCAGCAGTTTCGGGTCGGGGACTGAAGCTTTCTTT
TRBJ2-2 TRBV13 . . CASSLGLSFTGELFF TGTGCCAGCAGCTTAGGCCTCAGCTTCACCGGGGAGCTGTTTTTT
TRBJ2-7 TRBV10-3 few TRBD1 CAISDQQGARHHEQYF TGTGCCATCAGTGACCAACAGGGGGCACGTCACCACGAGCAGTACTTC
TRBJ2-7 TRBV27 . . CASSLSGRAYEQYF TGTGCCAGCAGTTTATCTGGTAGAGCATACGAGCAGTACTTC
TRBJ2-3 TRBV5-6 . TRBD2 CASSHGTSGGSDTQYF TGTGCCAGCAGCCACGGGACTAGCGGGGGGTCAGATACGCAGTATTTT
TRBJ1-1 TRBV6-5 once . CASSYPSGSEAFF TGTGCCAGCAGTTACCCATCAGGGTCTGAAGCTTTCTTT
TRBJ2-1 TRBV4-1 . TRBD2 CASSQELAGGPNEQFF TGCGCCAGCAGCCAAGAACTAGCGGGGGGGCCGAATGAGCAGTTCTTC
TRBJ1-6 TRBV7-3 . TRBD1 CASSLTADPGQNNSPLHF TGTGCCAGCAGCTTAACGGCGGATCCGGGACAGAATAATTCACCCCTCCACTTT
TRBJ2-7 TRBV5-5 . . CASSLGGGNGYEQYF TGTGCCAGCAGCTTGGGAGGGGGGAACGGGTACGAGCAGTACTTC
TRBJ1-2 TRBV25-1 . . CASSVRRGGAGYTF TGTGCCAGCAGTGTCAGAAGGGGGGGCGCAGGCTACACCTTC
TRBJ2-7 TRBV7-2 . . CASSHRGRGVGDNEQYF TGTGCCAGCAGCCACCGAGGTAGGGGCGTGGGGGACAACGAGCAGTACTTC
TRBJ1-2 TRBV18 . . CASSPARDYGYTF TGTGCCAGCTCACCGGCAAGGGACTATGGCTACACCTTC
TRBJ2-7 TRBV27 . . CASSIGFFYEQYF TGTGCCAGCAGTATCGGTTTTTTTTACGAGCAGTACTTC
TRBJ2-7 TRBV5-6 . TRBD1 CASSLAKGQPYF TGTGCCAGCAGCTTGGCCAAGGGACAGCCGTACTTC
TRBJ2-7 TRBV5-6 . TRBD1 CASSFSGQGSFEQYF TGTGCCAGCAGCTTTTCTGGACAGGGGTCCTTCGAGCAGTACTTC
TRBJ1-1 TRBV4-2 . . CASSQDLRREANTEAFF TGTGCCAGCAGCCAAGATTTACGGCGGGAAGCGAACACTGAAGCTTTCTTT
TRBJ1-2 TRBV6-1 . . CASTSEAGLGWGYTF TGTGCCAGCACATCCGAAGCGGGCCTCGGCTGGGGCTACACCTTC
TRBJ2-5 TRBV7-8 . . CASSLELGVYGETQYF TGTGCCAGCAGCTTAGAACTGGGGGTTTACGGGGAGACCCAGTACTTC
TRBJ1-2 TRBV7-2 once TRBD1 CASSLGQGQYGYTF TGTGCCAGCAGCCTGGGACAGGGGCAATATGGCTACACCTTC
TRBJ2-7 TRBV30 . . CAWSPTPGRDEQYF TGTGCCTGGAGCCCTACCCCCGGCAGGGACGAGCAGTACTTC
TRBJ1-6 TRBV10-3 few TRBD1 CAISESGQGESPLHF TGTGCCATCAGTGAGTCAGGGCAGGGGGAATCACCCCTCCACTTT
TRBJ1-5 TRBV28 few . CASSLFAGTSNQPQHF TGTGCCAGCAGTTTGTTTGCAGGGACCAGCAATCAGCCCCAGCATTTT